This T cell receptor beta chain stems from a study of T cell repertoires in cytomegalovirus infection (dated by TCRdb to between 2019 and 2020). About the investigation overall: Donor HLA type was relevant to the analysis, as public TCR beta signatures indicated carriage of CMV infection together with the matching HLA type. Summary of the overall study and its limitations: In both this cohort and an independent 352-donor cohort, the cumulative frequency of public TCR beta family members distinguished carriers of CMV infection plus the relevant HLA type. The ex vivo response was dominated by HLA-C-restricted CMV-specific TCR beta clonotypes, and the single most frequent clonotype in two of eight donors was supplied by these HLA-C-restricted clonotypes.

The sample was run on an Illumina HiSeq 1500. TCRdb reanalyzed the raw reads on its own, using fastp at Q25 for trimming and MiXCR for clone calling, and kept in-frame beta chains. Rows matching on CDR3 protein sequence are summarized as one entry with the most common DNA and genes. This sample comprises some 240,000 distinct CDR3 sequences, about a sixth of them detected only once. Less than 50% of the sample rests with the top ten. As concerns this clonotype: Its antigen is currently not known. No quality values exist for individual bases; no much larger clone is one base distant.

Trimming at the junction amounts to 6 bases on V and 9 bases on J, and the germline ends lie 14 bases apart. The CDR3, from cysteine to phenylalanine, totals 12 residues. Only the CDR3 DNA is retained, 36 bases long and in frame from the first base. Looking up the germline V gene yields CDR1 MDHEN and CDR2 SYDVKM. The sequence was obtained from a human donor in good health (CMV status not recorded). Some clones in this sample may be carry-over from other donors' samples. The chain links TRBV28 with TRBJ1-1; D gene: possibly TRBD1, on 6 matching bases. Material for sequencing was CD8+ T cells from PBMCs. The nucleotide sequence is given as TGTGCCAGCAGATCAAGGGGGTCTAAAGCTTTCTTT. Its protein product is CASRSRGSKAFF.